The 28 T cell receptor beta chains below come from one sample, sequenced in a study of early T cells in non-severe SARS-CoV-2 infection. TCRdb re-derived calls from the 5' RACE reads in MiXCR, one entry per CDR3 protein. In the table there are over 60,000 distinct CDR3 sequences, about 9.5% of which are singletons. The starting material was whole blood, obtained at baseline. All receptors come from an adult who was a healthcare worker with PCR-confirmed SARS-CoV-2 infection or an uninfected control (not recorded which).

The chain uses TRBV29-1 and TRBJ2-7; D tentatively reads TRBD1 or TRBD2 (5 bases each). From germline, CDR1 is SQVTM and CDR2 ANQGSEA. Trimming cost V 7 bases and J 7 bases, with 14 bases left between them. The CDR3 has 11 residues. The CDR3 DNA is TGCAGCGCGGGACGTCCGGGGGAGCAGTACTTC. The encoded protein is CSAGRPGEQYF.

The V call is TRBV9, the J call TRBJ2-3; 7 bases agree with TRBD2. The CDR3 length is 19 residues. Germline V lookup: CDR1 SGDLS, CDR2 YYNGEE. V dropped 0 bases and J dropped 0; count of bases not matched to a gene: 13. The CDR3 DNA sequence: TGTGCCAGCAGCGTAGATATCTCAGGCGGGGGACGAAGCACAGATACGCAGTATTTT. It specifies CASSVDISGGGRSTDTQYF.

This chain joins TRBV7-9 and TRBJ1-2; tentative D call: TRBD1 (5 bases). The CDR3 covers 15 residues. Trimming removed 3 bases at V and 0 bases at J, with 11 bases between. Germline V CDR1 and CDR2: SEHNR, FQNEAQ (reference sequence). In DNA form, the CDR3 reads TGTGCCAGCAGCTTTCACGCAGGGTCTAACTATGGCTACACCTTC. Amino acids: CASSFHAGSNYGYTF.

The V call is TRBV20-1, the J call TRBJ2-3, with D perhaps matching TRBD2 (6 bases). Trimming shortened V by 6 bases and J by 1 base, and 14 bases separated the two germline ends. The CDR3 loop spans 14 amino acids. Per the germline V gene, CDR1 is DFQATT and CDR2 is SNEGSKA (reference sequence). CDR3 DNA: TGCAGTGCCCCGACGGGGGTTCGCACAGATACGCAGTATTTT. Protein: CSAPTGVRTDTQYF.

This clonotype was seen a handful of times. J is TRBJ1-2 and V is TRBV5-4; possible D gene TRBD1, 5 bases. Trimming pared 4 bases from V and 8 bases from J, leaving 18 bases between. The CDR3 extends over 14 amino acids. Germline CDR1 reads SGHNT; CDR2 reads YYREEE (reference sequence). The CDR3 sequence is CASSLGPATQGYTF. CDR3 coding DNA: TGTGCCAGCAGCCTGGGACCGGCGACGCAGGGCTACACCTTC.

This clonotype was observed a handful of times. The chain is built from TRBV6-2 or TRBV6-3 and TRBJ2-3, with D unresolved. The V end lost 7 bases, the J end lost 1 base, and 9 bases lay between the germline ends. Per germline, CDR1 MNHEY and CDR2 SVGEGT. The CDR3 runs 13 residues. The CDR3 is CASTLPRTDTQYF. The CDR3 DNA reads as TGTGCCAGCACTTTACCTCGCACAGATACGCAGTATTTT.

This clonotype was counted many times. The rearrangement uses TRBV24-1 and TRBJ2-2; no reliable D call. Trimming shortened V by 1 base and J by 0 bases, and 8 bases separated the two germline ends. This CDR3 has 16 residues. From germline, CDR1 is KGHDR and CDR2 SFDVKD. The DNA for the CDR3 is TGTGCCACCAGTGATTTCCCTTACGCGAACACCGGGGAGCTGTTTTTT. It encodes CATSDFPYANTGELFF.

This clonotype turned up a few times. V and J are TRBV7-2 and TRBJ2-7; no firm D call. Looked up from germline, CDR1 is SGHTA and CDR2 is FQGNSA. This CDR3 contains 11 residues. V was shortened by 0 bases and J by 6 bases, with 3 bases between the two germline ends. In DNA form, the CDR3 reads TGTGCCAGCAGCTTAGCCCGCGAGCAGTACTTC. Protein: CASSLAREQYF. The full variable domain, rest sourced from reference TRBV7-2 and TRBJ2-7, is GAGVSQSPSNKVTEKGKDVELRCDPISGHTALYWYRQSLGQGLEFLIYFQGNSAPDKSGLPSDRFSAERTGGSVSTLTIQRTQQEDSAVYLCASSLAREQYFGPGTRLTVT.

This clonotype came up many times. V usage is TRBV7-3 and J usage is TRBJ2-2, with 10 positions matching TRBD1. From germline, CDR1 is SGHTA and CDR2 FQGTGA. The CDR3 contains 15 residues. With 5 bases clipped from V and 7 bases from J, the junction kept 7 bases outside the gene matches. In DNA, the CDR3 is TGTGCCAGCAGCGAACGACAGGGGGCGAGCGGGGAGCTGTTTTTT. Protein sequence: CASSERQGASGELFF.

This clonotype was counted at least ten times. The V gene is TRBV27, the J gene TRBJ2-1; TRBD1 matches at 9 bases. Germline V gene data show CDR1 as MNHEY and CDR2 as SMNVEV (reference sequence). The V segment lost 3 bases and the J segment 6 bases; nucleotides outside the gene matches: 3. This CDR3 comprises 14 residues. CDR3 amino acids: CASSLRQGGNEQFF. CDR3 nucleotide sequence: TGTGCCAGCAGTTTGAGACAGGGGGGCAATGAGCAGTTCTTC.

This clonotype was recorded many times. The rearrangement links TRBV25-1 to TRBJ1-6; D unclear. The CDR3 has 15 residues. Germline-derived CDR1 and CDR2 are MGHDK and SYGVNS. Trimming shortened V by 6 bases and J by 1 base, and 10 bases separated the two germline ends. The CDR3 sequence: CASRAPISYNSPLHF. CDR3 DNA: TGTGCCAGCAGGGCGCCGATATCCTATAATTCACCCCTCCACTTT.

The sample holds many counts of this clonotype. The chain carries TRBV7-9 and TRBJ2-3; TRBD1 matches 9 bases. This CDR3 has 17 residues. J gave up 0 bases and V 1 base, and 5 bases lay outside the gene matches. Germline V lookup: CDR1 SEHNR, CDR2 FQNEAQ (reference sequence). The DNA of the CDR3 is TGTGCCAGCAGCTTAGGGCAAGGACAGGGGAGCACAGATACGCAGTATTTT. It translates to CASSLGQGQGSTDTQYF.

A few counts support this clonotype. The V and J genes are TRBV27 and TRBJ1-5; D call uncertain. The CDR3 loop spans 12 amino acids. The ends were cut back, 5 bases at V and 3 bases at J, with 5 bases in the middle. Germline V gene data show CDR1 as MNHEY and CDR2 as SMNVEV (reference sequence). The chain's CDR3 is CASSPSNQPQHF. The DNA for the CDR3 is TGTGCCAGCAGTCCCTCCAATCAGCCCCAGCATTTT.

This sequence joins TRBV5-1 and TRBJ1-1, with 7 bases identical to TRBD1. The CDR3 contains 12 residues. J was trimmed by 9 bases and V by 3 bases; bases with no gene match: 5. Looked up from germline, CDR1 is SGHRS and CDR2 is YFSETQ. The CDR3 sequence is CASSSTGNQAFF. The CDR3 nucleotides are TGCGCCAGCAGCTCGACAGGGAACCAAGCTTTCTTT.

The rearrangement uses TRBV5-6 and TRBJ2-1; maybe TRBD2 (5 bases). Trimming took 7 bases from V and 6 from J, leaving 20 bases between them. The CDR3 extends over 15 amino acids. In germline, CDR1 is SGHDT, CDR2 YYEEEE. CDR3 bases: TGTGCCAGCGTGCGGGCGGGTCCTCCTCGCAATGAGCAGTTCTTC. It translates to CASVRAGPPRNEQFF. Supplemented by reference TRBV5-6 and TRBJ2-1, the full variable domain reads DAGVTQSPTHLIKTRGQQVTLRCSPKSGHDTVSWYQQALGQGPQFIFQYYEEEERQRGNFPDRFSGHQFPNYSSELNVNALLLGDSALYLCASVRAGPPRNEQFFGPGTRLTVL.

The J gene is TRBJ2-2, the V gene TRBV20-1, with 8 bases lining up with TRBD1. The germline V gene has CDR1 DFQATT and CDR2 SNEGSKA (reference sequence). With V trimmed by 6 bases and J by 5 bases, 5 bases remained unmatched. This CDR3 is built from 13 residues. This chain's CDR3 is CSAPDRETGELFF. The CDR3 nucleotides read TGCAGTGCCCCGGACAGGGAAACCGGGGAGCTGTTTTTT.

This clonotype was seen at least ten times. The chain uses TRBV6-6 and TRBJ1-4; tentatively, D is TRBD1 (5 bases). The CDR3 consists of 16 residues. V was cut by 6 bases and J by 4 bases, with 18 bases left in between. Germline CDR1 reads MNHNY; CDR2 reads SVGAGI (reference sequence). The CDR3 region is CASSLSSGQHNEKLFF. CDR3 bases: TGTGCCAGCAGCCTCAGTTCGGGGCAGCATAATGAAAAACTGTTTTTT.

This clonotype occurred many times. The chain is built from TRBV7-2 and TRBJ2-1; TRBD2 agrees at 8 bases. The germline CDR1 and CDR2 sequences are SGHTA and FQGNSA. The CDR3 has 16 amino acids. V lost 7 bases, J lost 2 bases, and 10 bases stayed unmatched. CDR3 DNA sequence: TGTGCCAGCACTTCGGGGCGGGGGGCCGCCTACAATGAGCAGTTCTTC. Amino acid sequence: CASTSGRGAAYNEQFF.

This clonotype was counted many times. Here the CDR3 DNA reads TGTGCCAGCAGCCCAAGGGGTAGGTCTTACGAGCAGTACTTC. This sequence encodes CASSPRGRSYEQYF. The chain has TRBV5-8 and TRBJ2-7, with D tentatively TRBD1 (5 bases). The germline V gene has CDR1 SGHTS and CDR2 YDEGEE. The CDR3 is made up of 14 amino acids. Trimming shortened V by 4 bases and J by 4 bases, and 15 bases separated the two germline ends.

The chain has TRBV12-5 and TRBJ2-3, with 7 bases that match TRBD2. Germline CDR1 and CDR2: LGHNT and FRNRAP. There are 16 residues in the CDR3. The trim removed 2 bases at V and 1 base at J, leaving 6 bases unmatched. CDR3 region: CASGLFTRGGTDTQYF. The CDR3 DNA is TGTGCTAGTGGTTTGTTTACCCGGGGGGGCACAGATACGCAGTATTTT.

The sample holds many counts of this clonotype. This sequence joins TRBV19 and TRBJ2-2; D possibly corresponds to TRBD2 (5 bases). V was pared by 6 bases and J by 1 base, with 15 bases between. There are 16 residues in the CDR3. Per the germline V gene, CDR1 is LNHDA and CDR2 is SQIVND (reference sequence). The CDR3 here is CASRRWERWNTGELFF. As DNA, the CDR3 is TGTGCCAGTAGACGTTGGGAGCGTTGGAACACCGGGGAGCTGTTTTTT.

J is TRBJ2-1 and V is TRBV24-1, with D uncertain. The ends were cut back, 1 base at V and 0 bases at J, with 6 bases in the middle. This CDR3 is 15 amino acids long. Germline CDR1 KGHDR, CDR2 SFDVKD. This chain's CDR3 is CATSDLGYSYNEQFF. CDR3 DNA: TGTGCCACCAGTGATTTAGGTTACTCCTACAATGAGCAGTTCTTC.

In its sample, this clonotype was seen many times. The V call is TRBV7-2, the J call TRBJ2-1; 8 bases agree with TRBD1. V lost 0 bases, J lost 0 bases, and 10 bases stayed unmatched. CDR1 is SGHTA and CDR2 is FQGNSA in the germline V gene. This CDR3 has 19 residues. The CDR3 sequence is CASSLAGLDRGSSYNEQFF. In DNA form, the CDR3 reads TGTGCCAGCAGCTTAGCCGGCCTCGACAGGGGCAGCTCCTACAATGAGCAGTTCTTC.

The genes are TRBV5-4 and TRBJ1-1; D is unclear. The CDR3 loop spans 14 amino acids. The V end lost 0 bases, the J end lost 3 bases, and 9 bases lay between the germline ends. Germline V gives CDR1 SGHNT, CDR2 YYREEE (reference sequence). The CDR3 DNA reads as TGTGCCAGCAGCTTGGATTGGACGGACACTGAAGCTTTCTTT. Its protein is CASSLDWTDTEAFF.

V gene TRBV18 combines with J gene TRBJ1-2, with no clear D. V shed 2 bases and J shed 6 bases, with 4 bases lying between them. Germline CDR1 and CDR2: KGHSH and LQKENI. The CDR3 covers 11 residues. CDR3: CASSPGNGYTF. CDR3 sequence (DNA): TGTGCCAGCTCACCAGGGAATGGCTACACCTTC.

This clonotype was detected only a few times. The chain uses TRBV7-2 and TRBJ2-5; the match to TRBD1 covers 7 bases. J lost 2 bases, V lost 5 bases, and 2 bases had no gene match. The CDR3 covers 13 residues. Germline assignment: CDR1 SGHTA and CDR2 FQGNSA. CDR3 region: CASSRQGQETQYF. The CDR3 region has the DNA TGTGCCAGCAGCCGACAGGGACAAGAGACCCAGTACTTC.

Here the CDR3 DNA reads TGTGCCAGCGGCCATGTCGTCGATGGCGGGGGGGCCAATGAGCAGTTCTTC. The encoded protein is CASGHVVDGGGANEQFF. The chain recombines TRBV6-6 with TRBJ2-1, with 9 bases that match TRBD2. Looked up from germline, CDR1 is MNHNY and CDR2 is SVGAGI (reference sequence). Trimming at V came to 8 bases and at J to 6 bases, leaving 17 bases not matched to a gene. The CDR3 consists of 17 residues.

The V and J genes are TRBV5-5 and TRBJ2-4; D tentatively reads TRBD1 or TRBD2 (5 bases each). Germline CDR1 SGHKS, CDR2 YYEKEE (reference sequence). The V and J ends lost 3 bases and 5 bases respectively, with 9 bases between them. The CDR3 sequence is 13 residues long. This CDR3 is CASSYGDQNIQYF. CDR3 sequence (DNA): TGTGCCAGCAGCTATGGGGACCAAAACATTCAGTACTTC.